One and the same sample provided the 20 T cell receptor beta chains below, sequenced in a study of neurological immune-mediated disorders (dated by TCRdb to 2018 to 2020). The library was produced with 5' RACE. This sample was sequenced with an Illumina HiSeq 2500. The public reads were reanalyzed by TCRdb: fastp trimming at Q25, MiXCR alignment, in-frame beta chains only. Each CDR3 protein appears once, grouped with its most common genes and DNA. Recorded for this sample are fewer than 90,000 distinct CDR3 sequences; roughly 10% of them occurred a single time. Clones ranked in the top ten supply approximately 9.5% of the sample. The intended sense of this specimen's time point label: longitudinal time-point 1 (baseline). Sequencing was performed on PBMCs. These receptor sequences come from a man aged 25-45 years in good health.

This clonotype came up many times. V gene TRBV5-1 combines with J gene TRBJ1-2; the match to TRBD1 covers 7 bases. Germline V gives CDR1 SGHRS, CDR2 YFSETQ. The CDR3 totals 13 residues. With V trimmed by 4 bases and J by 6 bases, 6 bases remained unmatched. As DNA, the CDR3 is TGCGCCAGCAGCCGCGGACAGGAAAATGGCTACACCTTC. Amino acid sequence: CASSRGQENGYTF.

Comment on this clonotype: It may be a read error: a sequence one base away is much more abundant. The chain is built from TRBV4-1 and TRBJ2-1; no definite D call. The CDR3 totals 11 residues. Germline V gene lookup returns CDR1 MGHRA and CDR2 YSYEKL. The CDR3 nucleotides read TGCTCCAGCAGCCAAGGAACAGAGCAGTTCTTC. This translates into CSSSQGTEQFF.

The chain couples TRBV9 to TRBJ2-6; D might be TRBD1 (6 bases). This CDR3 region has 15 residues. V shed 5 bases and J shed 3 bases, with 12 bases lying between them. The germline V gene has CDR1 SGDLS and CDR2 YYNGEE. CDR3 region: CASSPGALGANVLTF. Here the CDR3 DNA reads TGTGCCAGCAGTCCAGGGGCGCTTGGGGCCAACGTCCTGACTTTC.

The rearrangement joins TRBV10-3 to TRBJ1-5; 8 nucleotides line up with TRBD1. CDR3 length equals 14 residues. CDR1 ENHRY and CDR2 SYGVKD come from the germline V gene. The ends lost 6 bases at V and 8 bases at J; junction bases unmatched: 9. The CDR3 DNA sequence: TGTGCCATCAGGGACAGGGTCGATTCGGAGCCCCAGCATTTT. Its protein product is CAIRDRVDSEPQHF.

At least ten counts were recorded for this clonotype. The chain combines TRBV7-9 with TRBJ2-5; D gene ambiguous. CDR1 SEHNR and CDR2 FQNEAQ come from the germline V gene (reference sequence). Trimming removed 0 bases at V and 3 bases at J, with 8 bases between. This CDR3 contains 14 residues. In nucleotides, the CDR3 is TGTGCCAGCAGCTTAGCTCTCTTAGAAGAGACCCAGTACTTC. Translating gives CASSLALLEETQYF.

This clonotype has ten or more counts. For the CDR3, the DNA is TGTGCCAGCTCACCACAGAAGGTCACAGATACGCAGTATTTT. It encodes CASSPQKVTDTQYF. The chain recombines TRBV18 with TRBJ2-3, with D unclear. Germline-derived CDR1 and CDR2 are KGHSH and LQKENI. The germline V and J ends were trimmed by 1 base and 2 bases, with 7 bases remaining between them. The CDR3 is made up of 14 amino acids.

This clonotype was seen many times. The rearrangement joins TRBV20-1 to TRBJ2-3; 13 positions match TRBD2. This CDR3 contains 15 residues. Germline V gene sequence: CDR1 DFQATT, CDR2 SNEGSKA (reference sequence). V was clipped by 7 bases and J by 4 bases; unmatched bases: 8. DNA of the CDR3: TGCAGTGGGTCCGCTGGACTAGCGGGAGCAGATACGCAGTATTTT. Amino acid sequence: CSGSAGLAGADTQYF.

This clonotype showed up many times. The chain employs TRBV29-1 and TRBJ2-5; D remains unclear. V gave up 4 bases and J gave up 2 bases, with 2 bases separating them. Germline assignment: CDR1 SQVTM and CDR2 ANQGSEA. CDR3 length equals 10 residues. As DNA, the CDR3 is TGCAGCGTTGCGCAAGAGACCCAGTACTTC. This gives the protein CSVAQETQYF. Full variable domain (missing parts from reference TRBV29-1 and TRBJ2-5): SAVISQKPSRDICQRGTSLTIQCQVDSQVTMMFWYRQQPGQSLTLIATANQGSEATYESGFVIDKFPISRPNLTFSTLTVSNMSPEDSSIYLCSVAQETQYFGPGTRLLVL.

This clonotype was seen ten or more times. The gene calls are TRBV5-1 and TRBJ1-3; D unresolved. V was clipped by 1 base and J by 4 bases, with 6 bases between them. Germline values: CDR1 SGHRS, CDR2 YFSETQ. The CDR3 length is 13 residues. The CDR3 sequence: CASSLSEGNTIYF. The DNA of the CDR3 is TGCGCCAGCAGCTTGTCTGAGGGAAACACCATATATTTT.

In this sample, this clonotype turned up many times. This chain uses TRBV29-1 with TRBJ2-6; no clear D. The V gene lost 5 bases and the J gene lost 1 base, with 9 bases spanning the gap. CDR3 length: 14 amino acids. The V gene's germline CDR1 is SQVTM and CDR2 ANQGSEA. CDR3 in DNA: TGCAGCGTTAGCCCGGCTTCTGGGGCCAACGTCCTGACTTTC. It specifies CSVSPASGANVLTF.

In its sample, this clonotype was seen many times. The chain is built from TRBV6-1 and TRBJ2-6; no firm D call. CDR3 length: 14 residues. CDR1 is MNHNS, CDR2 SASEGT, per germline. V was cut by 7 bases and J by 0 bases, with 7 bases left in between. CDR3 nucleotide sequence: TGTGCCAGCACCCTAAGCTCTGGGGCCAACGTCCTGACTTTC. Its protein product is CASTLSSGANVLTF.

This clonotype came up many times. The chain combines TRBV5-5 with TRBJ2-2; tentative D call: TRBD1 (6 bases). Trimming took off 1 base at V and 4 bases at J, with 11 bases between the two ends. Germline CDR1 reads SGHKS; CDR2 reads YYEKEE (reference sequence). CDR3 length: 15 amino acids. DNA for the CDR3: TGTGCCAGCAGCTTGACAGGACAGATCACCGGGGAGCTGTTTTTT. It yields the protein CASSLTGQITGELFF. Variable domain in full (rest from reference TRBV5-5 and TRBJ2-2): DAGVTQSPTHLIKTRGQQVTLRCSPISGHKSVSWYQQVLGQGPQFIFQYYEKEERGRGNFPDRFSARQFPNYSSELNVNALLLGDSALYLCASSLTGQITGELFFGEGSRLTVL.

This clonotype was seen many times. The chain couples TRBV5-1 to TRBJ2-1; no firm D call. The length of the CDR3 is 12 residues. The germline V and J ends were trimmed by 8 bases and 0 bases, with 6 bases remaining between them. CDR1 and CDR2 from the germline V gene are SGHRS and YFSETQ. Written as DNA, the CDR3 is TGCGCCAGAGTGCCCTCCTACAATGAGCAGTTCTTC. This gives the protein CARVPSYNEQFF.

The V and J genes are TRBV10-3 and TRBJ2-5; D gene unclear. The V end was cut by 4 bases, the J end by 3 bases, with 18 bases between. Germline loops: CDR1 ENHRY, CDR2 SYGVKD. The CDR3 has 16 residues. The CDR3 coding sequence is TGTGCCATCAGTGTTGGTACCGCTGGCACCAAAGAGACCCAGTACTTC. Its protein product is CAISVGTAGTKETQYF.

The table lists this clonotype with many counts. This chain links TRBV5-1 with TRBJ2-5; TRBD2 matches at 13 bases. V gave up 4 bases and J gave up 4 bases; unmatched junction bases: 4. The CDR3 has 15 amino acids. Germline V gives CDR1 SGHRS, CDR2 YFSETQ. The CDR3 DNA sequence: TGCGCCAGCAGCACTAGCGGGAGGGGAGTAGAGACCCAGTACTTC. It codes for CASSTSGRGVETQYF.

This clonotype was found many times. This rearrangement joins TRBV6-2 or TRBV6-3 to TRBJ2-5; TRBD2 matches 7 bases. This CDR3 has 15 residues. The V gene end was trimmed by 6 bases and the J gene end by 0 bases; junction bases not matched to a gene: 7. Germline CDR1 reads MNHEY; CDR2 reads SVGEGT. CDR3 in DNA: TGTGCCAGCAGACCCGGACGGGGGGACCAAGAGACCCAGTACTTC. Amino acid sequence: CASRPGRGDQETQYF.

DNA for the CDR3: TGTGCCAGCAGTTGGGGACAGGGGGGCGAGCAGTTCTTC. Its translation is CASSWGQGGEQFF. The chain links TRBV6-5 to TRBJ2-1, with TRBD1 matching 11 bases. CDR1 and CDR2 from the germline V gene are MNHEY and SVGAGI. V lost 4 bases to trimming and J lost 10 bases; unmatched junction nucleotides: 3. The CDR3 spans 13 residues.

This clonotype was picked up many times. The V and J genes are TRBV20-1 and TRBJ2-3; 11 bases are shared with TRBD2. The germline CDR1 and CDR2 sequences are DFQATT and SNEGSKA (reference sequence). V lost 6 bases, J lost 4 bases, and 9 bases stayed unmatched. This CDR3 has 15 amino acids. The CDR3 spells CSAAPGTSGSDTQYF. Here the CDR3 DNA reads TGCAGTGCCGCCCCCGGGACTAGCGGATCAGATACGCAGTATTTT.

Ten or more counts support this clonotype. This chain uses TRBV15 with TRBJ2-7, with D perhaps TRBD2 (6 bases). This CDR3 contains 15 residues. CDR1 is LNHNV, CDR2 YYDKDF, per germline (reference sequence). V was cut by 0 bases and J by 0 bases, with 9 bases left in between. The CDR3 DNA is TGTGCCACCAGCAGAGATCGGGGGAGCTCCTACGAGCAGTACTTC. Translating it yields CATSRDRGSSYEQYF.

V and J are TRBV6-6 and TRBJ2-2; TRBD2 might be the D (6 bases). Trimming removed 4 bases at V and 6 bases at J, with 24 bases between. CDR1 and CDR2 from the germline V gene are MNHNY and SVGAGI (reference sequence). The CDR3 extends over 18 amino acids. This chain's CDR3 is CASSSRPYRGRDPGELFF. CDR3 coding DNA: TGTGCCAGCAGTTCCAGGCCCTATCGAGGGCGGGACCCCGGGGAGCTGTTTTTT.